This entry lists 24 T cell receptor beta chains sequenced from one sample in a study of patients and donors after allogeneic stem cell transplantation. MiXCR was run by TCRdb on the RT-PCR reads, yielding one entry per CDR3 protein. The sample contains hundreds of thousands of distinct CDR3 sequences, roughly 17% of which appear only once. The sequenced sample consisted of blood, either unsorted or a sorted T cell fraction (not recorded which). These receptors originate from a human donor who was either an allogeneic HSCT recipient or a stem cell or donor lymphocyte infusion donor (not recorded which). It is not recorded whose cells these are; they may come from a transplant donor.

The genes are TRBV20-1 and TRBJ2-1; 13 bases match TRBD2. V shed 5 bases, J shed 7 bases, and the junction held 8 bases outside the gene matches. CDR3 length equals 15 residues. Germline loops: CDR1 DFQATT, CDR2 SNEGSKA (reference sequence). The CDR3: CSAEGLAGVRNEQFF. Written as DNA, the CDR3 is TGCAGTGCTGAAGGACTAGCGGGAGTAAGAAATGAGCAGTTCTTC.

The V and J genes are TRBV27 and TRBJ2-7; 10 nucleotides align to TRBD1. Germline V gene lookup returns CDR1 MNHEY and CDR2 SMNVEV (reference sequence). V dropped 3 bases and J dropped 6; count of bases not matched to a gene: 5. The CDR3 sequence is 14 residues long. CDR3 sequence: CASSFGQGVVEQYF. The DNA of the CDR3 is TGTGCCAGCAGTTTTGGACAGGGGGTTGTCGAGCAGTACTTC.

J is TRBJ2-5 and V is TRBV7-8; the match to TRBD2 covers 10 bases. The CDR3 sequence is 17 residues long. Germline lookup yields CDR1 SGHVS and CDR2 FQNEAQ. V lost 4 bases to trimming and J lost 2 bases; unmatched junction nucleotides: 10. CDR3 nucleotide sequence: TGTGCCAGCAGCTGGACTAGCGGCTCAAAGGGGCAAGAGACCCAGTACTTC. Its protein product is CASSWTSGSKGQETQYF.

The sample holds a few counts of this clonotype. As DNA, the CDR3 is TGTGCCTGGAGTAGAAGGACAGGGAAAGAGACCCAGTACTTC. Protein sequence: CAWSRRTGKETQYF. V usage is TRBV30 and J usage is TRBJ2-5; 8 bases agree with TRBD1. Trimming removed 2 bases from V and 3 bases from J; junction bases left unmatched: 5. The CDR3 contains 14 residues. Germline loops: CDR1 GTSNPN, CDR2 SVGIG (reference sequence).

This sequence joins TRBV9 and TRBJ1-2, with 7 nucleotides matching TRBD1. CDR1 is SGDLS and CDR2 is YYNGEE in the germline V gene. V was pared by 0 bases and J by 8 bases, with 7 bases of the junction left unmatched. This CDR3 has 14 amino acids. For the CDR3, the DNA is TGTGCCAGCAGCGTAGCTGGGACAGCTGGGGGCTACACCTTC. Amino acid sequence: CASSVAGTAGGYTF.

This clonotype came up a few times. This chain links TRBV21-1 with TRBJ2-2; the table's D call of TRBD1 was not tested on the DNA. TRBV21-1 is a recognized pseudogene. This CDR3 has 16 amino acids. The CDR3 loop reads CASSGRDRVVTGELFF. The CDR3 DNA is TGTGCCAGCAGCGGCCGGGACAGGGTGGTCACCGGGGAGCTGTTTTTT.

V usage is TRBV7-9 and J usage is TRBJ1-4; 7 positions agree with TRBD1. The CDR3 covers 15 residues. The V gene's germline CDR1 is SEHNR and CDR2 FQNEAQ (reference sequence). J lost 4 bases, V lost 4 bases, and 6 bases had no gene match. Written as DNA, the CDR3 is TGTGCCAGCAGCTCCGGGACAGCCGTTAATGAAAAACTGTTTTTT. This codes for CASSSGTAVNEKLFF.

This clonotype came up many times. The chain combines TRBV15 with TRBJ1-2; D remains ambiguous. The V gene's germline CDR1 is LNHNV and CDR2 YYDKDF (reference sequence). Trimming took 0 bases from V and 3 from J, leaving 14 bases between them. The CDR3 totals 16 residues. DNA for the CDR3: TGTGCCACCAGCAGAGATCTTCGAGGGAGGGACTATGGCTACACCTTC. This gives the protein CATSRDLRGRDYGYTF.

This clonotype appeared a few times. The CDR3 protein is CASSQPPIAGGPRQPQHF. CDR3 bases: TGCGCCAGCAGCCAGCCCCCCATTGCCGGGGGGCCTAGGCAGCCCCAGCATTTT. This chain uses TRBV4-1 with TRBJ1-5; weak D call: TRBD1 (6 bases). Germline V CDR1 and CDR2: MGHRA, YSYEKL. This CDR3 is built from 18 residues. V was clipped by 3 bases and J by 7 bases, with 25 bases between them.

The V gene is TRBV24-1, the J gene TRBJ2-6, with D uncertain. The CDR3 consists of 15 residues. The germline V gene encodes CDR1 KGHDR and CDR2 SFDVKD. V dropped 0 bases and J dropped 4 bases, with 6 bases sitting between them. The chain's CDR3 is CATSDLTQGANVLTF. CDR3 DNA sequence: TGTGCCACCAGTGATTTGACCCAGGGGGCCAACGTCCTGACTTTC.

By sample share, this clonotype is medium-sized. This chain links TRBV7-8 with TRBJ2-2; no reliable D call. Germline CDR1 and CDR2: SGHVS and FQNEAQ. Trimming stripped 5 bases from V and 1 base from J, with 14 bases between. The CDR3 consists of 16 residues. The CDR3 DNA follows: TGTGCCAGCAGCAACCGACTGAACAGGAACACCGGGGAGCTGTTTTTT. This codes for CASSNRLNRNTGELFF.

This clonotype was recorded many times. This rearrangement joins TRBV7-9 to TRBJ2-7; D is possibly TRBD1 (5 bases). There are 14 residues in the CDR3. Germline V gives CDR1 SEHNR, CDR2 FQNEAQ (reference sequence). V lost 6 bases and J 0 bases, leaving 12 bases between the germline ends. This CDR3 is CASSTTTVSYEQYF. As DNA, the CDR3 is TGTGCCAGCAGTACGACGACAGTCTCCTACGAGCAGTACTTC. The full variable domain, in which reference TRBV7-9 and TRBJ2-7 provide the parts outside the CDR3, is DTGVSQNPRHKITKRGQNVTFRCDPISEHNRLYWYRQTLGQGPEFLTYFQNEAQLEKSRLLSDRFSAERPKGSFSTLEIQRTEQGDSAMYLCASSTTTVSYEQYFGPGTRLTVT.

The gene calls are TRBV18 and TRBJ2-3; D gene unclear. This CDR3 has 13 amino acids. The V gene's germline CDR1 is KGHSH and CDR2 LQKENI. V lost 2 bases and J 5 bases, leaving 8 bases between the germline ends. The CDR3 loop reads CASSPEARDTQYF. The CDR3 bases are TGTGCCAGCTCACCAGAGGCGAGAGATACGCAGTATTTT.

The sample holds many counts of this clonotype. The genes are TRBV12-3 or TRBV12-4 and TRBJ1-2; D not resolved. Between the trimmed V and J ends, which lost 2 bases and 0 bases, there was a span of 10 bases. The CDR3 sequence is 15 residues long. This chain's CDR3 is CASSLRPRANYGYTF. Here the CDR3 DNA reads TGTGCCAGCAGTTTACGGCCAAGAGCTAACTATGGCTACACCTTC.

This clonotype was detected a few times. The CDR3: CASSIATPQFMDTQYF. Here the CDR3 DNA reads TGTGCCAGTAGTATTGCGACGCCACAATTCATGGATACGCAGTATTTT. This sequence joins TRBV19 and TRBJ2-3; D uncertain. Trimming took off 3 bases at V and 6 bases at J, with 19 bases between the two ends. The CDR3 runs to 16 residues. Germline V gives CDR1 LNHDA, CDR2 SQIVND (reference sequence).

CDR3 residues: CASNQQGTAFF. DNA for the CDR3: TGTGCCAGCAATCAACAGGGGACGGCTTTCTTT. This chain uses TRBV2 with TRBJ1-1, with 7 bases identical to TRBD1. Germline V lookup: CDR1 SNHLY, CDR2 FYNNEI. CDR3 length: 11 residues. Trimming at V came to 7 bases and at J to 11 bases, leaving 7 bases not matched to a gene.

The chain links TRBV30 to TRBJ1-4; D gene unclear. Deletions cut 4 bases from V and 7 bases from J, with 10 bases between. The CDR3 spans 12 residues. The germline gives CDR1 GTSNPN, CDR2 SVGIG (reference sequence). In DNA form, the CDR3 reads TGTGCCTGGACTGTTAGGAGTGAAAAACTGTTTTTT. This codes for CAWTVRSEKLFF.

This chain uses TRBV10-3 with TRBJ1-1, with D possibly TRBD1 on 5 matching bases. V was cut by 0 bases and J by 6 bases, with 11 bases left in between. Germline-derived CDR1 and CDR2 are ENHRY and SYGVKD. The CDR3 runs to 14 residues. The CDR3 reads CAISESPQGPEAFF. The DNA of the CDR3 is TGTGCCATCAGTGAGTCCCCGCAGGGCCCTGAAGCTTTCTTT.

This clonotype was detected only a few times. The rearrangement links TRBV12-3 or TRBV12-4 to TRBJ2-5; D is possibly TRBD2 (7 bases). The CDR3 extends over 15 amino acids. V lost 3 bases to trimming and J lost 3 bases, with 14 bases between them. The CDR3 sequence is CASSLARGGEETQYF. DNA for the CDR3: TGTGCCAGCAGTTTGGCAAGGGGGGGGGAAGAGACCCAGTACTTC.

This chain joins TRBV30 and TRBJ2-5; 8 bases map to TRBD1. There are 12 residues in the CDR3. Germline V lookup: CDR1 GTSNPN, CDR2 SVGIG (reference sequence). V was pared by 2 bases and J by 4 bases, with 0 bases of the junction left unmatched. CDR3 sequence reads: CAWSTGGETQYF. The CDR3 nucleotides read TGTGCCTGGAGTACAGGGGGAGAGACCCAGTACTTC.

This clonotype came up a few times. The rearrangement joins TRBV5-1 to TRBJ2-2; no clear D. Germline V CDR1 and CDR2: SGHRS, YFSETQ. The CDR3 runs 17 residues. Trimming took off 2 bases at V and 8 bases at J, with 22 bases between the two ends. Here the CDR3 reads CASSLRASNLRKGELFF. The CDR3 DNA sequence: TGCGCCAGCAGCTTAAGGGCCTCGAATCTAAGAAAAGGGGAGCTGTTTTTT.

This clonotype was counted at least ten times. V usage is TRBV2 and J usage is TRBJ2-2, with D maybe TRBD1 (5 bases). Per germline, CDR1 SNHLY and CDR2 FYNNEI. V was pared by 7 bases and J by 4 bases, with 7 bases between. CDR3 length equals 12 residues. DNA for the CDR3: TGTGCCAGCACAGGGTCCACCGGGGAGCTGTTTTTT. Amino acids: CASTGSTGELFF.

V gene TRBV7-9 combines with J gene TRBJ2-5, with 9 positions matching TRBD2. The ends lost 0 bases at V and 2 bases at J; junction bases unmatched: 4. The CDR3 has 16 amino acids. Per the germline V gene, CDR1 is SEHNR and CDR2 is FQNEAQ (reference sequence). The CDR3 nucleotides are TGTGCCAGCAGCTTAGCCCTAGCGGGGCTACAAGAGACCCAGTACTTC. Its protein is CASSLALAGLQETQYF.

The chain combines TRBV18 with TRBJ2-5; D unresolved. V lost 2 bases, J lost 8 bases, and 18 bases lay in between. Germline V gives CDR1 KGHSH, CDR2 LQKENI. CDR3 length: 15 amino acids. CDR3 protein: CASSPAQGKSRTQYF. For the CDR3, the DNA is TGTGCCAGCTCACCAGCTCAAGGAAAGAGTCGAACCCAGTACTTC.